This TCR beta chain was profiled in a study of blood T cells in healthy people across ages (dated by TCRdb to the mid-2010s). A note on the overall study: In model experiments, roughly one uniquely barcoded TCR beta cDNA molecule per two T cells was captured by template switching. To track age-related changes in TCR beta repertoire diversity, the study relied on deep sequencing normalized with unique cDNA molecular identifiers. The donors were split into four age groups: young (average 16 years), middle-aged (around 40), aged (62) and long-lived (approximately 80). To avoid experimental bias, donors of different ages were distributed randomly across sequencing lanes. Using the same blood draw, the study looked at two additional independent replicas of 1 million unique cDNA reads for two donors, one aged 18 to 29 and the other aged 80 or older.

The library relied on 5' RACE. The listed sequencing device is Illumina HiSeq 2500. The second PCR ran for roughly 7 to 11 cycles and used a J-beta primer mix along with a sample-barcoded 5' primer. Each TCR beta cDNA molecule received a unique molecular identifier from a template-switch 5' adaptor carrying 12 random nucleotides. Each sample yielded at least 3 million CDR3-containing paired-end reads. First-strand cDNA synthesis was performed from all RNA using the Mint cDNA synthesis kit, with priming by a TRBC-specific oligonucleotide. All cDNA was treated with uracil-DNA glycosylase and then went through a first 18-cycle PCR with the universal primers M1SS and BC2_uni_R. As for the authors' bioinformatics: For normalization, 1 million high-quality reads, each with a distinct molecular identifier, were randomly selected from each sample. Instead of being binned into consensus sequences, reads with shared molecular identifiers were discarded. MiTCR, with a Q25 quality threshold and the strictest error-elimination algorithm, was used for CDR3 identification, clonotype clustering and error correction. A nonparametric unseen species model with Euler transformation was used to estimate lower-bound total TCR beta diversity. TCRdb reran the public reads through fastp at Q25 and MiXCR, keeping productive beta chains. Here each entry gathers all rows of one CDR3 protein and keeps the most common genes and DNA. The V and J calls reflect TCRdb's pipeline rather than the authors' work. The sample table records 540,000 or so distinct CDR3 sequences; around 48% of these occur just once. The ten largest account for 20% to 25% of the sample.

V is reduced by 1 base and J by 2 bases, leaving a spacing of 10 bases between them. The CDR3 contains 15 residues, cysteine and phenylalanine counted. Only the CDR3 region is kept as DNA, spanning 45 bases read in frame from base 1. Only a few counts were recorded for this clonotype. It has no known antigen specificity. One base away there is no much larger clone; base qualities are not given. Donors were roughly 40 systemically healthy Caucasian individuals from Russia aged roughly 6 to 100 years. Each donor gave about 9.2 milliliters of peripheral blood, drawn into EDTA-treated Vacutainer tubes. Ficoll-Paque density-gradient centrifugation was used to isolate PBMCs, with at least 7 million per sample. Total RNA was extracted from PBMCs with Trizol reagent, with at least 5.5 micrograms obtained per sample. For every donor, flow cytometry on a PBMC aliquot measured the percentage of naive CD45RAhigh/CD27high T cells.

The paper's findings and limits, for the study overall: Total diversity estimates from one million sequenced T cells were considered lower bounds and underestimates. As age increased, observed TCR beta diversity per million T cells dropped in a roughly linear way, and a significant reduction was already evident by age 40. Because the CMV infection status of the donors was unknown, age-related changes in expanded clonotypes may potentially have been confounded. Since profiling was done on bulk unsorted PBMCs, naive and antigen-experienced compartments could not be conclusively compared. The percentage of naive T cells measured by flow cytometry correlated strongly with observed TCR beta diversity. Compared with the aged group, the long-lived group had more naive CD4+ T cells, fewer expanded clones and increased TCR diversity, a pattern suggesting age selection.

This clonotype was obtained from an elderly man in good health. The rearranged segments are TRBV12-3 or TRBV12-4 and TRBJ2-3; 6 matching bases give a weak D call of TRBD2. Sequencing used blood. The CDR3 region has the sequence CASSLGAGTTDTQYF. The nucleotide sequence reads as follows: TGTGCCAGCAGTTTAGGGGCGGGAACCACAGATACGCAGTATTTT.